The present T cell receptor beta chain was sequenced within a study of blood T cell repertoires in COVID-19. Overall study context: Italy, Spain and the United States were the sources of the convalescent and acute COVID-19 samples.

With V trimmed by 0 bases and J by 8 bases, 6 bases remained unmatched. The CDR3 has 15 amino acids. Looked up from germline, CDR1 is LNHNV and CDR2 is YYDKDF (reference sequence). Study processing details: Nucleated cell number was recorded as an estimate derived from reference gene primer amplification. TCRdb's table, derived via immunoSEQ multiplex PCR, lists solely in-frame clones and lacks some. That table furnishes V, J and clone size, whereas the DNA furnished D and trimming. The data hold some 220,000 clones, with approximately 85% observed a single time. The specimen sequenced was peripheral blood. This TCR came from a woman aged 70 to 79 with COVID-19, enrolled during active disease. This sequence joins TRBV15 and TRBJ1-2; 10 bases are a match to TRBD1. CDR3 amino acids: CATSRDDRGRRGYTF. In DNA form, the CDR3 reads TGTGCCACCAGCAGAGACGACAGGGGGCGCAGGGGCTACACCTTC.